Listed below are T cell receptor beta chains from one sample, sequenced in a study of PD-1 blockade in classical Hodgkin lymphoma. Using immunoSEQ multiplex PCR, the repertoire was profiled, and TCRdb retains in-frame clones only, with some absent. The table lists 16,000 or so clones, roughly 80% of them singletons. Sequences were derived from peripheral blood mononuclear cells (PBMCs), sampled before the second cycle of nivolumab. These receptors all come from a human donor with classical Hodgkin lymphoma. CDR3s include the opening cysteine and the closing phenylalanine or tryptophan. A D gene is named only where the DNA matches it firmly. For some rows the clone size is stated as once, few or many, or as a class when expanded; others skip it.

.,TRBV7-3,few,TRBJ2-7,TGTGCCAGCAGCCCCCAGGGCTTTGGCGAGCAGTACTTC,CASSPQGFGEQYF
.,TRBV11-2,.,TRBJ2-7,TGTGCCAGCAGCTTAGGCCGGACGGGCTACGAGCAGTACTTC,CASSLGRTGYEQYF
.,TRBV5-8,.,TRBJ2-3,TGTGCCAGCAGCCGTGGGACCGAGAGCACAGATACGCAGTATTTT,CASSRGTESTDTQYF
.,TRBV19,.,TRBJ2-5,TGTGCCAGTAGTATAGTCCCTCAAGAGACCCAGTACTTC,CASSIVPQETQYF
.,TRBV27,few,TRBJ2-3,TGTGCCAGCAGTTCCCGGGGTCGCACAGATACGCAGTATTTT,CASSSRGRTDTQYF
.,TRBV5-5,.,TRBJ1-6,TGTGCCAGCAGATCTTGGACTCCTAATTCACCCCTCCACTTT,CASRSWTPNSPLHF
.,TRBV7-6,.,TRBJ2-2,TGTGCCAGCAGCACCCCCACGGCCGGGCGAAGTACCGGGGAGCTGTTTTTT,CASSTPTAGRSTGELFF
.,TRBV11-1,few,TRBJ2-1,TGTGCCAGCAGCTTAGGACGGGGGTGGAACAATGAGCAGTTCTTC,CASSLGRGWNNEQFF
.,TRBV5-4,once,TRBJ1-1,TGTGCCAGCAGCCGGGACATTGCTGAAGCTTTCTTT,CASSRDIAEAFF
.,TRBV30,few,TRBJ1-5,TGTGCCTGGAGTGTACGTGGAGATCAGCCCCAGCATTTT,CAWSVRGDQPQHF
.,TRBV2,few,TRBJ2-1,TGTGCCACCCTGACGAACCGTAAGCTTGAGCAGTTCTTC,CATLTNRKLEQFF
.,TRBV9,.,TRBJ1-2,TGTGCCAGCAGCGTAGATCCAGGCAACTATGGCTACACCTTC,CASSVDPGNYGYTF
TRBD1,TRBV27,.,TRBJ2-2,TGTGCCAGCAGACCAGGGGGCGTTATCACCGGGGAGCTGTTTTTT,CASRPGGVITGELFF
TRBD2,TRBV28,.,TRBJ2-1,TGTGCCAGCACCCTTAGCGGGGGCTCCTACAATGAGCAGTTCTTC,CASTLSGGSYNEQFF
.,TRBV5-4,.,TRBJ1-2,TGTGCCAGCAGCTTGAAGGTCCAGAGATATGGCTACACCTTC,CASSLKVQRYGYTF
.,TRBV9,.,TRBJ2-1,TGTGCCAGCAGCCCAGATGGGGGGCGTAATGAGCAGTTCTTC,CASSPDGGRNEQFF
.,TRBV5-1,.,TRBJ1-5,TGCGCCAGCAGCTTGGATGTGAACAAGTCCATCAATCAGCCCCAGCATTTT,CASSLDVNKSINQPQHF
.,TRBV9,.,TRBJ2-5,TGTGCCAGCAGCGGCCCGGGGCTCCAAGAGACCCAGTACTTC,CASSGPGLQETQYF
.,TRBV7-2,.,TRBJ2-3,TGTGCCAGCAGCCTCGGCCCTAGCACAGATACGCAGTATTTT,CASSLGPSTDTQYF
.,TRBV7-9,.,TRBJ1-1,TGTGCCAGCAGCTTAGGGGTCGGGGGCTACACTGAAGCTTTCTTT,CASSLGVGGYTEAFF
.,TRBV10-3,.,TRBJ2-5,TGTGCCATCAGTGACCCCAGGGAGACCCAGTACTTC,CAISDPRETQYF
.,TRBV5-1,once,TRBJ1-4,TGCGCCAGCAGCTTCTTCCAGGCGAGTGAAAAACTGTTTTTT,CASSFFQASEKLFF
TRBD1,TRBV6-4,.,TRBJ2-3,TGTGCCAGCAGTGAATACGGGACAGGGGAAACAGATACGCAGTATTTT,CASSEYGTGETDTQYF
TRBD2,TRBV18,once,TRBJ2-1,TGTGCCAGCTCACCAGGGACTAGCGGGGGGGCCAGCGATGAGCAGTTCTTC,CASSPGTSGGASDEQFF